This T cell receptor (beta chain) was documented in a study of shared clonotypes between healthy human individuals. The wider study: In total, the donors were a couple of women and a few men aged 18 to 49. General observations from the study: Naive CD4 clonotype sharing across a handful of donors was roughly 5%. Larger richness was generally estimated for naive than memory subsets. The rarefaction results pointed to incomplete sorted-subset sequencing despite large depth.

Germline V gene lookup returns CDR1 MNHEY and CDR2 SMNVEV (reference sequence). CDR3 length: 16 residues. This clone was observed once. Its antigen is not identified. Sequencing used immunoSEQ multiplex PCR; TCRdb keeps in-frame clones, though not all of them. The table shows about 110,000 clones, with 68% occurring only once. This TCR derives from a woman aged 30 to 39 in good health. The chain links TRBV27 to TRBJ2-5, with 11 bases aligning to TRBD2. Judging by the DNA end, TRBJ2-7 fits better; the J call may be wrong. Sequences were obtained from memory CD8+ T cells sorted from blood. Subset denoted: CD45RO+ cells pooled with CCR7-negative TemRA cells. CDR3 DNA: TGTGCCAGCAGTTCCGCCGTAGCGGGAGGGCCTTACGAGCAGTACTTC. This encodes CASSSAVAGGPYEQYF.